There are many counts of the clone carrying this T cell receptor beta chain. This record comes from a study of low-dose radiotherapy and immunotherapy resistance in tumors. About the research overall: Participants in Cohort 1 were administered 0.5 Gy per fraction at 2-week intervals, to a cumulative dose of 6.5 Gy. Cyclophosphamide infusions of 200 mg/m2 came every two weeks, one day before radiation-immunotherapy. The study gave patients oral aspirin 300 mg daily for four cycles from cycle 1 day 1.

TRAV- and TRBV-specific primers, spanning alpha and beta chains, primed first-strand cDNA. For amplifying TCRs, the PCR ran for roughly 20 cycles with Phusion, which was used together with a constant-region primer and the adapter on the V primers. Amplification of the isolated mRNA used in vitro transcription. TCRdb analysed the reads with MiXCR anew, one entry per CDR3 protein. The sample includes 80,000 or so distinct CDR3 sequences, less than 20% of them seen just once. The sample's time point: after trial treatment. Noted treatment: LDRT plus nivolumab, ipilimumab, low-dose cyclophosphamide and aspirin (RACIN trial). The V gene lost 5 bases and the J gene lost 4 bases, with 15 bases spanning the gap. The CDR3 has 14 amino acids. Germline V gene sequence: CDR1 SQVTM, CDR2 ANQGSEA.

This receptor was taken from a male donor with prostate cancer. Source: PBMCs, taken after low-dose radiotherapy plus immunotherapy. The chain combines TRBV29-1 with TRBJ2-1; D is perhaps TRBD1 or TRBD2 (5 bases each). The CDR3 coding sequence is TGCAGCGTTCTTGGAACGGGGCAATACAATGAGCAGTTCTTC. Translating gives CSVLGTGQYNEQFF.